A single sample is the source of the 23 T cell receptor beta chains below, sequenced in a study of blood T cells in healthy people across ages. A J-beta primer mix and a sample-barcoded 5' primer were used in a second PCR of roughly 7 to 12 cycles. TCRdb independently ran MiXCR on the 5' RACE reads; one entry per CDR3 protein. The sample carries fewer than 900,000 distinct CDR3 sequences, roughly 45% recorded once. The sequenced sample consisted of blood. The receptors were gathered from a woman aged 60-75 years in good health.

This clonotype was observed at least ten times. This chain connects TRBV4-3 to TRBJ2-1; possibly TRBD2 for D (6 bases). V gave up 0 bases and J gave up 8 bases, with 14 bases separating them. Germline CDR1 is LGHNA and CDR2 is YSLEER. The CDR3 extends over 15 amino acids. As DNA, the CDR3 is TGCGCCAGCAGCCAAGATCACACGGACTATCATGAGCAGTTCTTC. This codes for CASSQDHTDYHEQFF.

The genes are TRBV2 and TRBJ2-1; D could derive from TRBD1 or TRBD2 (6 bases each). CDR1 and CDR2 from the germline V gene are SNHLY and FYNNEI. Trimming pared 8 bases from V and 9 bases from J, leaving 11 bases between. This CDR3 has 11 residues. The CDR3 reads CASEGGGEQFF. The CDR3 nucleotides are TGTGCCAGCGAAGGAGGGGGTGAGCAGTTCTTC.

The chain has TRBV7-2 and TRBJ2-3; D is possibly TRBD1 or TRBD2 (5 bases each). Germline assignment: CDR1 SGHTA and CDR2 FQGNSA. Deletions cut 0 bases from V and 7 bases from J, with 14 bases between. This CDR3 is 15 amino acids long. The CDR3 protein is CASSLAQAGTNTQYF. The CDR3 coding sequence is TGTGCCAGCAGCTTAGCGCAGGCAGGGACCAATACGCAGTATTTT.

This clonotype was observed a handful of times. CDR3 in DNA: TGCAGTGCTAGAGAAAGTGGCAATGAGCAGTACTTC. Translating gives CSARESGNEQYF. This chain uses TRBV20-1 with TRBJ2-7, with D uncertain. V was clipped by 0 bases and J by 7 bases, with 10 bases between them. Germline CDR1 reads DFQATT; CDR2 reads SNEGSKA (reference sequence). CDR3 length: 12 amino acids.

This clonotype was detected only a few times. This sequence joins TRBV3-1 and TRBJ1-2; D is unresolved. CDR1 and CDR2 from the germline V gene are LGHDT and YNNKEL (reference sequence). The V end lost 0 bases, the J end lost 4 bases, and 15 bases lay between the germline ends. CDR3 length: 16 amino acids. CDR3 coding DNA: TGTGCCAGCAGCCAAGATGGTTACGGAACCTCCTATGGCTACACCTTC. This encodes CASSQDGYGTSYGYTF.

The V gene is TRBV21-1, the J gene TRBJ2-6; the table's D gene call, TRBD2, was not cross checked with the DNA. TRBV21-1 is a documented pseudogene. This CDR3 has 20 residues. The CDR3 region is CASSREGPREEVSGANVLTF. The CDR3 region has the DNA TGTGCCAGCAGCAGGGAAGGGCCCAGGGAGGAAGTCTCTGGGGCCAACGTCCTGACTTTC.

The chain carries TRBV5-1 and TRBJ2-1; D might be TRBD2 (6 bases). The J call is uncertain, as TRBJ2-7 better fits the DNA end. The V gene's germline CDR1 is SGHRS and CDR2 YFSETQ. This CDR3 comprises 15 residues. The CDR3 region is CASRFGGGVYNEQYF. CDR3 nucleotides: TGCGCCAGCAGATTCGGTGGAGGGGTATACAATGAGCAGTACTTC.

This clonotype has a handful of counts. This chain joins TRBV5-1 and TRBJ2-1; D might be TRBD1 (6 bases). Deletions cut 3 bases from V and 0 bases from J, with 13 bases between. From germline, CDR1 is SGHRS and CDR2 YFSETQ. CDR3 length: 16 amino acids. The CDR3 here is CASSSQGAHSYNEQFF. The CDR3 bases are TGCGCCAGCAGCTCACAGGGCGCACACTCCTACAATGAGCAGTTCTTC.

A single count supports this clonotype. This may be a read error: a much more frequent sequence differs by one nucleotide. The V and J genes are TRBV7-2 and TRBJ2-3; TRBD2 agrees at 10 bases. The V gene's germline CDR1 is SGHTA and CDR2 FQGNSA. Losses at the gene ends were 5 bases for V and 0 bases for J; bases not matched to a gene: 5. There are 16 residues in the CDR3. CDR3 bases: TGTGCCAGCAGCGCAGGGACTAGCGAGAGCACAGATACGCAGTATTTT. Amino acid sequence: CASSAGTSESTDTQYF. Using reference TRBV7-2 and TRBJ2-3 for the parts outside the CDR3, the full variable domain is GAGVSQSPSNKVTEKGKDVELRCDPISGHTALYWYRQSLGQGLEFLIYFQGNSAPDKSGLPSDRFSAERTGGSVSTLTIQRTQQEDSAVYLCASSAGTSESTDTQYFGPGTRLTVL.

The J gene is TRBJ1-1, the V gene TRBV20-1; D remains unclear. Trimming took off 5 bases at V and 6 bases at J, with 25 bases between the two ends. CDR1 and CDR2 (germline): DFQATT, SNEGSKA (reference sequence). The CDR3 totals 16 residues. The CDR3 region is CSAPPTPRAGGAEAFF. The DNA for the CDR3 is TGCAGTGCTCCACCCACCCCTAGGGCAGGAGGTGCTGAAGCTTTCTTT.

This clonotype was counted many times. This chain links TRBV7-2 with TRBJ2-1; tentative D call: TRBD1 (5 bases). Trimming took off 1 base at V and 3 bases at J, with 7 bases between the two ends. The CDR3 runs to 14 residues. Germline assignment: CDR1 SGHTA and CDR2 FQGNSA. The DNA of the CDR3 is TGTGCCAGCAGCTTAGACCAGGGCTACAATGAGCAGTTCTTC. Amino acids: CASSLDQGYNEQFF.

The chain links TRBV4-2 to TRBJ2-1; TRBD1 is a possible D gene (5 bases). CDR1 and CDR2 from the germline V gene are LGHNA and YNFKEQ. This CDR3 comprises 18 residues. V was cut by 0 bases and J by 9 bases, with 24 bases left in between. CDR3 sequence (DNA): TGTGCCAGCAGCCAAGATGGATGGGGAAGGGGCGCGGTCGGTGAGCAGTTCTTC. It is translated as CASSQDGWGRGAVGEQFF.

This clonotype has just a few counts. This chain uses TRBV10-3 with TRBJ2-2, with 10 bases fitting TRBD1. Germline CDR1 is ENHRY and CDR2 is SYGVKD. Unmatched junction bases numbered 10, after V lost 6 bases and J lost 3 bases. The CDR3 loop spans 17 amino acids. The CDR3 sequence is CAISPSTGGADTGELFF. The CDR3 DNA follows: TGTGCCATCAGCCCTTCGACAGGGGGCGCGGACACCGGGGAGCTGTTTTTT.

CDR3 loop: CASRFSPGTQYF. Here the CDR3 DNA reads TGTGCCAGCAGGTTCTCCCCAGGAACCCAGTACTTC. This chain uses TRBV28 with TRBJ2-5; no firm D call. V dropped 6 bases and J dropped 8 bases, with 13 bases sitting between them. This CDR3 has 12 residues. Germline CDR1 is MDHEN and CDR2 is SYDVKM.

The chain combines TRBV9 with TRBJ2-3; D possibly matches TRBD1 or TRBD2 (6 bases each). V shed 1 base and J shed 2 bases, with 11 bases lying between them. The germline gives CDR1 SGDLS, CDR2 YYNGEE. The length of the CDR3 is 15 residues. CDR3 DNA sequence: TGTGCCAGCAGCGTAATCGGGGGCCCCACAGATACGCAGTATTTT. Its translation: CASSVIGGPTDTQYF.

This clonotype was seen more than once but under ten times. V usage is TRBV27 and J usage is TRBJ1-2, with a weak D call TRBD1 (6 bases). Germline lookup yields CDR1 MNHEY and CDR2 SMNVEV (reference sequence). The CDR3 contains 15 residues. V gave up 5 bases and J gave up 8 bases, with 21 bases separating them. The DNA of the CDR3 is TGTGCCAGCAGTGGCCAGGGACAACCATTCGGGGGCTACACCTTC. Amino acid sequence: CASSGQGQPFGGYTF.

The J gene is TRBJ1-2, the V gene TRBV24-1, with no clear D. The CDR3 is 12 residues long. CDR1 and CDR2 from the germline V gene are KGHDR and SFDVKD. V was pared by 3 bases and J by 4 bases, with 5 bases between. The CDR3 sequence is CATSDPAYGYTF. As DNA, the CDR3 is TGTGCCACCAGTGATCCTGCCTATGGCTACACCTTC.

The V call is TRBV28, the J call TRBJ2-1, with 11 bases fitting TRBD2. V was pared by 3 bases and J by 5 bases, with 9 bases of the junction left unmatched. This CDR3 is 17 amino acids long. Germline CDR1 MDHEN, CDR2 SYDVKM. CDR3 coding DNA: TGTGCCAGCAGTTTGGAGACTAGCGGGAATGACAACAATGAGCAGTTCTTC. Translation: CASSLETSGNDNNEQFF.

The V gene is TRBV7-2, the J gene TRBJ1-1; D unresolved. The CDR3 length is 14 residues. CDR1 is SGHTA, CDR2 FQGNSA, per germline. V shed 5 bases and J shed 0 bases, with 10 bases lying between them. CDR3 sequence: CASSRTEVNTEAFF. In DNA form, the CDR3 reads TGTGCCAGCAGCCGGACCGAGGTGAACACTGAAGCTTTCTTT.

This clonotype was observed a handful of times. The chain recombines TRBV7-8 with TRBJ1-4; D is ambiguous. CDR1 and CDR2 from the germline V gene are SGHVS and FQNEAQ. The CDR3 has 14 amino acids. Trimming stripped 5 bases from V and 3 bases from J, with 10 bases between. In nucleotides, the CDR3 is TGTGCCAGCAGCAAGGGATGGGCTAATGAAAAACTGTTTTTT. Protein product: CASSKGWANEKLFF.

In its sample, this clonotype was seen a few times. One end of the junction fails to match germline, which may point to a read error. V is TRBV2 and J is TRBJ1-5; maybe TRBD1 (5 bases). Per the germline V gene, CDR1 is SNHLY and CDR2 is FYNNEI. The length of the CDR3 is 13 residues. CDR3 sequence: CTSSSRGNQPQHF. In DNA, the CDR3 is TGTACCAGCAGTAGCAGGGGCAATCAGCCCCAGCATTTT.

The table lists this clonotype with a few counts. The rearrangement links TRBV27 to TRBJ2-6, with a possible D match to TRBD2 (7 bases). This CDR3 is built from 18 residues. Germline lookup yields CDR1 MNHEY and CDR2 SMNVEV (reference sequence). V was shortened by 5 bases and J by 1 base, with 18 bases between the two germline ends. The CDR3 DNA follows: TGTGCCAGCAGTAGCCAACAGGGAGGGGGGTCTGGGGCCAACGTCCTGACTTTC. As protein: CASSSQQGGGSGANVLTF. The entire variable domain, with the rest obtained from reference TRBV27 and TRBJ2-6, is as follows: EAQVTQNPRYLITVTGKKLTVTCSQNMNHEYMSWYRQDPGLGLRQIYYSMNVEVTDKGDVPEGYKVSRKEKRNFPLILESPSPNQTSLYFCASSSQQGGGSGANVLTFGAGSRLTVL.

V gene TRBV4-3 combines with J gene TRBJ2-1, with TRBD2 matching over 9 bases. V lost 6 bases and J lost 8; bases outside the gene matches: 11. This CDR3 spans 15 amino acids. CDR1 is LGHNA and CDR2 is YSLEER in the germline V gene. The CDR3 DNA reads as TGCGCCAGCAGTCTTGGGGCTAGCGGGAATCATGAGCAGTTCTTC. Its translation: CASSLGASGNHEQFF.